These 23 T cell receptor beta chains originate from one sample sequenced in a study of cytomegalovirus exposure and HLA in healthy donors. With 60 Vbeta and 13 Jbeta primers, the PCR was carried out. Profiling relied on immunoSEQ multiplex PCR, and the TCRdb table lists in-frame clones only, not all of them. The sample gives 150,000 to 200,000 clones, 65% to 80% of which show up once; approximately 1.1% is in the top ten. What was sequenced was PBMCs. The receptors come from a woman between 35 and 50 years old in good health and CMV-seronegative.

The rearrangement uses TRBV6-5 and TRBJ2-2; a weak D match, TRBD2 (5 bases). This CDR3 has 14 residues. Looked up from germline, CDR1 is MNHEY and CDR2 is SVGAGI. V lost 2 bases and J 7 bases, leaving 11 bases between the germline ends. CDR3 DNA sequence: TGTGCCAGCAGTTACGGACTCCAAGGCGGGGAGCTGTTTTTT. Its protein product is CASSYGLQGGELFF.

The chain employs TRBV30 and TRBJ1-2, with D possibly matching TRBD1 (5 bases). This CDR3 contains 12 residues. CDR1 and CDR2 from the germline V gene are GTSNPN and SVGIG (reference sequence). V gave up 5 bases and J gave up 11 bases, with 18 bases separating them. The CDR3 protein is CAWGPGGPAYTF. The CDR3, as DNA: TGTGCCTGGGGGCCCGGGGGACCAGCATACACCTTC.

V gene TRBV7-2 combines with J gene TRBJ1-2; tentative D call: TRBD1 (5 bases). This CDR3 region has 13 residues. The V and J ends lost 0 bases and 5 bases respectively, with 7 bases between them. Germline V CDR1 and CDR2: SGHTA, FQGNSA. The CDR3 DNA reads TGTGCCAGCAGCTTAGCGGGGGGGTATGGCTACACCTTC. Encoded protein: CASSLAGGYGYTF. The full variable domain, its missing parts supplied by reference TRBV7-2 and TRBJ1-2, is GAGVSQSPSNKVTEKGKDVELRCDPISGHTALYWYRQSLGQGLEFLIYFQGNSAPDKSGLPSDRFSAERTGGSVSTLTIQRTQQEDSAVYLCASSLAGGYGYTFGSGTRLTVV.

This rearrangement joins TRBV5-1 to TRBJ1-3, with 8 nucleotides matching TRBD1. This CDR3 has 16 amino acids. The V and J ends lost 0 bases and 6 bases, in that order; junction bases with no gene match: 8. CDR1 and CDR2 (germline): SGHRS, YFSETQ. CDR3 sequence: CASSLDSQGAENTIYF. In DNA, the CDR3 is TGCGCCAGCAGCTTGGATAGTCAGGGGGCGGAAAACACCATATATTTT. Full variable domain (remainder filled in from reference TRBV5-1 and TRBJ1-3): KAGVTQTPRYLIKTRGQQVTLSCSPISGHRSVSWYQQTPGQGLQFLFEYFSETQRNKGNFPGRFSGRQFSNSRSEMNVSTLELGDSALYLCASSLDSQGAENTIYFGEGSWLTVV.

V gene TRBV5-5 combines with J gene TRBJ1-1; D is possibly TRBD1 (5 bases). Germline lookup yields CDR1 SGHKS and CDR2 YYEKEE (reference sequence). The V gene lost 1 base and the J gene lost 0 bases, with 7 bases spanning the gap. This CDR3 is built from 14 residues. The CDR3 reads CASSLLGLNTEAFF. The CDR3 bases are TGTGCCAGCAGCTTGTTGGGGCTGAACACTGAAGCTTTCTTT.

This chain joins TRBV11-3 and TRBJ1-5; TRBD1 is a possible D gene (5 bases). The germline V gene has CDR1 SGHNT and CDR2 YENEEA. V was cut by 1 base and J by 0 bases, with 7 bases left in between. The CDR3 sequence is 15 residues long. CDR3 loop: CASSLAGGSNQPQHF. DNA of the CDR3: TGTGCCAGCAGCTTAGCCGGGGGTAGCAATCAGCCCCAGCATTTT.

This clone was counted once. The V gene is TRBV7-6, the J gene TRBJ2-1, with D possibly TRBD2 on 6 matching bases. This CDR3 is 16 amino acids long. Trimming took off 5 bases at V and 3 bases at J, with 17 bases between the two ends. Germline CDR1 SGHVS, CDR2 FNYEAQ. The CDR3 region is CASSRDSGLLYNEQFF. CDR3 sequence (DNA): TGTGCCAGCAGCAGGGATAGCGGACTCCTCTACAATGAGCAGTTCTTC.

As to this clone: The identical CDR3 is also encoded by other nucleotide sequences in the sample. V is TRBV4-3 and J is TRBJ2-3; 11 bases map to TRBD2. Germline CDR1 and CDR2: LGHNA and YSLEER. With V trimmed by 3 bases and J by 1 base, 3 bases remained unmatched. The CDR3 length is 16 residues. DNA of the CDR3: TGCGCCAGCAGCCACTTAGCGGGAGGGGGCACAGATACGCAGTATTTT. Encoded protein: CASSHLAGGGTDTQYF.

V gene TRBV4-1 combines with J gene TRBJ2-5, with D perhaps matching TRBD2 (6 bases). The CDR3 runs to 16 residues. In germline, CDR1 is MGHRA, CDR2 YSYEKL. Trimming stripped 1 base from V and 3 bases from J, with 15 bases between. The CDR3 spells CASSQGAGTSKETQYF. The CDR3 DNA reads TGCGCCAGCAGCCAAGGGGCAGGGACTTCGAAAGAGACCCAGTACTTC.

The chain's CDR3 is CASSALWGTATDTQYF. The CDR3 DNA reads as TGCGCCAGCAGCGCTCTGTGGGGGACAGCTACAGATACGCAGTATTTT. This chain links TRBV5-1 with TRBJ2-3, with TRBD1 matching 7 bases. The CDR3 runs 16 residues. After removal of 4 bases from V and 3 bases from J, the junction contained 11 bases not matched to a gene. Germline V lookup: CDR1 SGHRS, CDR2 YFSETQ.

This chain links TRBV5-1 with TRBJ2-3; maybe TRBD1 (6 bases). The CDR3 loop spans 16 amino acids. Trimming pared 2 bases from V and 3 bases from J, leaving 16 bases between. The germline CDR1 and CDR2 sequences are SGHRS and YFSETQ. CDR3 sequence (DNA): TGCGCCAGCAGCTTTAGACAGGATGGTAGGACAGATACGCAGTATTTT. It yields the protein CASSFRQDGRTDTQYF. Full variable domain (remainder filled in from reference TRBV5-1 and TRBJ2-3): KAGVTQTPRYLIKTRGQQVTLSCSPISGHRSVSWYQQTPGQGLQFLFEYFSETQRNKGNFPGRFSGRQFSNSRSEMNVSTLELGDSALYLCASSFRQDGRTDTQYFGPGTRLTVL.

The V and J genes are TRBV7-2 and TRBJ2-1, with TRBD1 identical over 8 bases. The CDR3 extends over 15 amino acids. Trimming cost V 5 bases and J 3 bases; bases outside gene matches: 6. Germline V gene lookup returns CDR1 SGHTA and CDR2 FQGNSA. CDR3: CASSVLGQGYNEQFF. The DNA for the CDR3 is TGTGCCAGCAGCGTTTTAGGACAGGGCTACAATGAGCAGTTCTTC.

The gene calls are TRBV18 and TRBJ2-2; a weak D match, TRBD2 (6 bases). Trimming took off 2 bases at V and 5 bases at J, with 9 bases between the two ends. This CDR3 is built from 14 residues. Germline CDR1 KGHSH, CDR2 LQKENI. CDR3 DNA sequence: TGTGCCAGCTCACCAGAACTAGCTACCGGGGAGCTGTTTTTT. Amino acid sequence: CASSPELATGELFF. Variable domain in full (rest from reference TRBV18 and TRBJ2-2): NAGVMQNPRHLVRRRGQEARLRCSPMKGHSHVYWYRQLPEEGLKFMVYLQKENIIDESGMPKERFSAEFPKEGPSILRIQQVVRGDSAAYFCASSPELATGELFFGEGSRLTVL.

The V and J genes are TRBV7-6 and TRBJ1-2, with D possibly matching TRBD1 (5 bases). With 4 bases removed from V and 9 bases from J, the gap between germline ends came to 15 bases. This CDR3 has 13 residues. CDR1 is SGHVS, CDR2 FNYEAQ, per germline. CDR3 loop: CASSSSDWTSYTF. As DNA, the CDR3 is TGTGCCAGCAGCTCGTCTGATTGGACAAGCTACACCTTC.

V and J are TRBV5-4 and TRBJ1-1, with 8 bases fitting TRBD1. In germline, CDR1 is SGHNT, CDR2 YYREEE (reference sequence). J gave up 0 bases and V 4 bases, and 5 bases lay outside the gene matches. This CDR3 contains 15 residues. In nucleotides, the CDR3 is TGTGCCAGCAGCCACCCGGACAGGGTGAACACTGAAGCTTTCTTT. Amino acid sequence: CASSHPDRVNTEAFF.

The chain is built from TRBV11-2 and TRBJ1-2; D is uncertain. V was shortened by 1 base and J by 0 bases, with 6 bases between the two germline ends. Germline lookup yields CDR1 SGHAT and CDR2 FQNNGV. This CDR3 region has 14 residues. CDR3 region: CASSLGGSNYGYTF. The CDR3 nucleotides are TGTGCCAGCAGCTTAGGAGGGTCTAACTATGGCTACACCTTC.

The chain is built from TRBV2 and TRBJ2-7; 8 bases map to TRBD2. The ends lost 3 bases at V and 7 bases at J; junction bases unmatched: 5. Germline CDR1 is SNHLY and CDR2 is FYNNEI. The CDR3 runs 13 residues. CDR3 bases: TGTGCCAGCAGTGACCTTAGACTAGCGGAGCAGTACTTC. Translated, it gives CASSDLRLAEQYF.

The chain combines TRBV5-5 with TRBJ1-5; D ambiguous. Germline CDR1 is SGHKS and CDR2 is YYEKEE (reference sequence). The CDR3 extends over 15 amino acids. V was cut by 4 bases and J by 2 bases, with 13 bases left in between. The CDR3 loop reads CASSPFLGGNQPQHF. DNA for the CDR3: TGTGCCAGCAGCCCCTTCCTGGGAGGCAATCAGCCCCAGCATTTT.

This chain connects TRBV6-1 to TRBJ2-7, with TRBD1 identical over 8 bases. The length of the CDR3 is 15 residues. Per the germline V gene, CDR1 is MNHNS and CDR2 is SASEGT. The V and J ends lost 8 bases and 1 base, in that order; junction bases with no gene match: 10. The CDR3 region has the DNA TGTGCCAGCCGGAGAGGGGGGACAGGATCCTACGAGCAGTACTTC. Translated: CASRRGGTGSYEQYF.

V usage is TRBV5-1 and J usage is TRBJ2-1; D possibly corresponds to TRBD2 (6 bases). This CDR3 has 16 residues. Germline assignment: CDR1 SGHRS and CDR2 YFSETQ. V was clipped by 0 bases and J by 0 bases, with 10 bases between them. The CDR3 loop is CASSLELASSYNEQFF. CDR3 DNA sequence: TGCGCCAGCAGCTTGGAGCTAGCGAGCTCCTACAATGAGCAGTTCTTC.

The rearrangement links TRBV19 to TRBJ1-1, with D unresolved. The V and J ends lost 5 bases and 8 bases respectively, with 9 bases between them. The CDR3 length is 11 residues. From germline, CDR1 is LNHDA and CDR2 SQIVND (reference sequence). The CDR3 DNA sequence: TGTGCCAGTAGTGAGGGTCTAGAAGCTTTCTTT. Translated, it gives CASSEGLEAFF.

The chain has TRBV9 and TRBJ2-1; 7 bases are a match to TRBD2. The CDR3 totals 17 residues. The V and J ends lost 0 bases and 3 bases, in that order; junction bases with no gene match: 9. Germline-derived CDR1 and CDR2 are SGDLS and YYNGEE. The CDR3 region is CASSVEVAGRGYNEQFF. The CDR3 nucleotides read TGTGCCAGCAGCGTAGAGGTGGCGGGGAGGGGCTACAATGAGCAGTTCTTC.

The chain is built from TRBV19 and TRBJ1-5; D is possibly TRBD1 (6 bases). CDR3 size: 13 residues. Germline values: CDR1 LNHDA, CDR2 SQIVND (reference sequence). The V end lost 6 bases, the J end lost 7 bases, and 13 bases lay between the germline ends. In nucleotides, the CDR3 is TGTGCCAGTAGGACACAGGGAAAGCAGCCCCAGCATTTT. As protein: CASRTQGKQPQHF.